This record looks at one T cell receptor (beta chain) sequence and its context. Its antigen remains unidentified. This sample is drawn from a study of identical twins. Findings and limits, study-wide: Whereas memory repertoires showed no such difference, abundant cord blood beta clonotypes carried fewer insertions.

The CDR3 consists of 15 residues. Between the trimmed V and J ends, which lost 2 bases and 4 bases, there was a span of 11 bases. Germline V CDR1 and CDR2: LGHDT, YNNKEL (reference sequence). TCRdb reprocessed the 5' RACE reads with MiXCR, giving one entry per CDR3 protein. The table shows a few hundred thousand distinct CDR3 sequences, with roughly 9% occurring only once. This TCR was sampled from a woman between 45 and 60 years old in good health. What was sequenced was naive T cells sorted from blood. The V gene is TRBV3-1, the J gene TRBJ2-2, with unresolved D. The CDR3, as DNA: TGTGCCAGCAGCCAAATGAACACGGGCACCGGGGAGCTGTTTTTT. It codes for CASSQMNTGTGELFF.